Below, 18 T cell receptor beta chains from the same sample are listed, as sequenced in a study of shared clonotypes between healthy human individuals. Selected positively for CCR7 and CD45RO-negative, naive CD8 cells excluded terminally differentiated effector memory CD45RA+ cells. The protocol was immunoSEQ multiplex PCR, while the TCRdb copy is restricted to in-frame clones and leaves out a portion. The sample consists of more than 2 million clones, around 93% of them appearing once. Sequenced material: naive CD8+ T cells from PBMCs. All receptors derive from a man younger than 35 in good health. Some clones in this sample may be carry-over from other donors' samples.

The gene calls are TRBV27 and TRBJ2-1, with 9 bases lining up with TRBD2. J gave up 4 bases and V 2 bases, and 9 bases lay outside the gene matches. CDR1 is MNHEY, CDR2 SMNVEV, per germline (reference sequence). The CDR3 covers 17 residues. The CDR3 here is CASSLTAGSGSYNEQFF. The CDR3 nucleotides are TGTGCCAGCAGTTTAACCGCCGGTAGCGGGAGTTACAATGAGCAGTTCTTC.

The gene calls are TRBV7-9 and TRBJ2-7, with TRBD2 identical over 7 bases. The CDR3 contains 15 residues. V trimming: 1 base; J trimming: 2 bases; junction bases outside the gene matches: 5. In germline, CDR1 is SEHNR, CDR2 FQNEAQ (reference sequence). The CDR3 coding sequence is TGTGCCAGCAGCTTAGGGGCGGGAGAGGCCTACGAGCAGTACTTC. Translating gives CASSLGAGEAYEQYF.

Concerning this clone itself: The same CDR3 arises from other DNA sequences in this sample as well. The chain combines TRBV27 with TRBJ2-7, with 10 bases that match TRBD2. This CDR3 has 16 amino acids. Germline assignment: CDR1 MNHEY and CDR2 SMNVEV (reference sequence). The V and J ends lost 0 bases and 0 bases, in that order; junction bases with no gene match: 2. The CDR3 DNA is TGTGCCAGCAGTTTATCAGCGGGGGGGAGCTCCTACGAGCAGTACTTC. Translated, it gives CASSLSAGGSSYEQYF.

This clone was recorded only once. The rearrangement joins TRBV7-9 to TRBJ2-3; tentative D call: TRBD1 (6 bases). Between the trimmed V and J ends, which lost 8 bases and 1 base, there was a span of 10 bases. CDR3 length equals 13 residues. Germline CDR1 reads SEHNR; CDR2 reads FQNEAQ (reference sequence). CDR3 nucleotide sequence: TGTGCCAGCGTACAGGGAGGCACAGATACGCAGTATTTT. Translating it yields CASVQGGTDTQYF.

V gene TRBV7-8 combines with J gene TRBJ2-3; 7 bases are shared with TRBD2. Germline lookup yields CDR1 SGHVS and CDR2 FQNEAQ. There are 16 residues in the CDR3. The J segment lost 6 bases and the V segment lost 7 bases, leaving 16 bases of the junction unmatched. The chain's CDR3 is CASTRWREQARDTQYF. In nucleotides, the CDR3 is TGTGCCAGCACCAGATGGCGGGAGCAGGCCAGGGATACGCAGTATTTT.

This sequence joins TRBV6-4 and TRBJ2-7; D gene unclear. With 3 bases removed from V and 7 bases from J, the gap between germline ends came to 19 bases. The CDR3 contains 15 residues. Per the germline V gene, CDR1 is MRHNA and CDR2 is SNTAGT. CDR3 residues: CASSEGWAATQEQYF. CDR3 in DNA: TGTGCCAGCAGTGAGGGGTGGGCAGCAACCCAGGAGCAGTACTTC.

CDR3 DNA sequence: TGCAGCGTTGAAGGGGGGCGAAGCGTCCAAGAGACCCAGTACTTC. Its protein product is CSVEGGRSVQETQYF. The rearrangement uses TRBV29-1 and TRBJ2-5; perhaps TRBD1 as D (6 bases). This CDR3 contains 15 residues. V lost 1 base, J lost 1 base, and 13 bases lay in between. Germline values: CDR1 SQVTM, CDR2 ANQGSEA.

In this sample, this clone turned up once. The rearrangement uses TRBV28 and TRBJ2-1, with TRBD2 matching 10 bases. The germline CDR1 and CDR2 sequences are MDHEN and SYDVKM. This CDR3 has 17 amino acids. Trimming at V came to 3 bases and at J to 9 bases, leaving 14 bases not matched to a gene. CDR3 in DNA: TGTGCCAGCAGTTTTGGGCCCGGGACTAGCGTAGCGGGTGAGCAGTTCTTC. The encoded protein is CASSFGPGTSVAGEQFF.

This clone appeared once. Other DNA sequences from this sample encode an identical CDR3 as well. The rearrangement joins TRBV27 to TRBJ2-5; no clear D gene. The CDR3 is 13 amino acids. The germline gives CDR1 MNHEY, CDR2 SMNVEV (reference sequence). The V end was cut by 2 bases, the J end by 2 bases, with 6 bases between. In DNA, the CDR3 is TGTGCCAGCAGTTTACGGATTCAAGAGACCCAGTACTTC. This sequence encodes CASSLRIQETQYF.

The J gene is TRBJ2-1, the V gene TRBV5-1, with D perhaps given as TRBD1 or TRBD2 (6 bases each). Germline CDR1 is SGHRS and CDR2 is YFSETQ. The CDR3 length is 14 residues. V lost 5 bases, J lost 1 base, and 10 bases lay in between. Here the CDR3 reads CASRTGRSYNEQFF. The CDR3 region has the DNA TGCGCCAGCAGAACAGGGAGGTCCTACAATGAGCAGTTCTTC.

The chain joins TRBV19 to TRBJ2-1; unclear D gene. Germline assignment: CDR1 LNHDA and CDR2 SQIVND (reference sequence). Trimming shortened V by 3 bases and J by 4 bases, and 10 bases separated the two germline ends. The CDR3 covers 14 residues. In DNA, the CDR3 is TGTGCCAGTAGTATCGCGGTGGCATACAATGAGCAGTTCTTC. Protein product: CASSIAVAYNEQFF.

The chain combines TRBV29-1 with TRBJ2-7, with TRBD2 identical over 13 bases. The germline CDR1 and CDR2 sequences are SQVTM and ANQGSEA. Unmatched junction bases numbered 6, after V lost 7 bases and J lost 6 bases. There are 13 residues in the CDR3. As DNA, the CDR3 is TGCAGCGCATGGACTAGCGGGAGTGTCGAGCAGTACTTC. Its translation is CSAWTSGSVEQYF.

Written as DNA, the CDR3 is TGTGCCAGCTCCCCTTCCAGAGAGCAGTACTTC. Translation: CASSPSREQYF. This chain joins TRBV9 and TRBJ2-7, with D hard to call. The CDR3 has 11 amino acids. The V gene's germline CDR1 is SGDLS and CDR2 YYNGEE. Trimming cost V 7 bases and J 7 bases, with 12 bases left between them.

Turning to this clone: In the same sample, other DNA sequences code for this CDR3. The chain has TRBV27 and TRBJ2-1, with 9 bases fitting TRBD2. CDR1 and CDR2 from the germline V gene are MNHEY and SMNVEV (reference sequence). The V segment lost 7 bases and the J segment 2 bases; nucleotides outside the gene matches: 3. This CDR3 is 14 amino acids long. As DNA, the CDR3 is TGTGCCAGCACGGCGGGAGGGCCCTACAATGAGCAGTTCTTC. Protein product: CASTAGGPYNEQFF.

This clone was found a few times. The chain joins TRBV19 to TRBJ2-7, with a tentative D call TRBD1 (5 bases). With 7 bases removed from V and 5 bases from J, the gap between germline ends came to 9 bases. The CDR3 extends over 11 amino acids. The germline CDR1 and CDR2 sequences are LNHDA and SQIVND (reference sequence). This CDR3 is CASTDSHEQYF. The CDR3, as DNA: TGTGCCAGTACTGACAGCCACGAGCAGTACTTC.

The J gene is TRBJ1-1, the V gene TRBV7-9, with D perhaps TRBD1 (5 bases). V was trimmed by 5 bases and J by 1 base, leaving 23 bases between them. Germline V CDR1 and CDR2: SEHNR, FQNEAQ (reference sequence). The CDR3 covers 18 residues. As DNA, the CDR3 is TGTGCCAGCAGCCCCTGGGCTCGGGACGGGAAAGAGAACACTGAAGCTTTCTTT. Translated, it gives CASSPWARDGKENTEAFF.

This sequence joins TRBV23-1 and TRBJ2-1; TRBD2 agrees at 9 bases. TRBV23-1 is given ORF status, its function remaining uncertain. V was clipped by 4 bases and J by 6 bases; unmatched bases: 7. The CDR3 length is 15 residues. As DNA, the CDR3 is TGCGCCAGCAGTCGGGCTAGCGGGGTGTCCAATGAGCAGTTCTTC. Translating gives CASSRASGVSNEQFF.

This chain's CDR3 is CASSFHPDRGRRGNTIYF. The CDR3 DNA is TGTGCCAGCAGCTTTCACCCGGACAGGGGGCGCCGAGGAAACACCATATATTTT. The rearrangement joins TRBV11-2 to TRBJ1-3; 11 nucleotides line up with TRBD1. V trimming: 3 bases; J trimming: 4 bases; junction bases outside the gene matches: 11. CDR1 SGHAT and CDR2 FQNNGV come from the germline V gene. The length of the CDR3 is 18 residues.